These 32 T cell receptor beta chains share one sample of origin, sequenced in a study of post-analysis software for immune sequencing data. Findings and caveats of the study: In patients, about 5 TRBV segments were more frequent than in controls, with TRBV5-6, TRBV5-1 and TRBV20-1 among them.

Unique molecular identifiers featured in each of the TCR beta cDNA libraries. TCRdb analysed the PCR reads with MiXCR anew, one entry per CDR3 protein. Counted here are about 200,000 distinct CDR3 sequences, 29% occurring once; the ten biggest clones make up 3% to 3.5%. Their cognate antigens are unknown. The sequenced sample was blood. Every receptor here comes from a girl under 18 with multiple sclerosis.

This clonotype was seen ten or more times. This chain joins TRBV29-1 and TRBJ1-1; D is perhaps TRBD1 (6 bases). From germline, CDR1 is SQVTM and CDR2 ANQGSEA. The CDR3 runs to 13 residues. V lost 0 bases to trimming and J lost 7 bases, with 12 bases between them. The CDR3 protein is CSVEDRRGGEAFF. In DNA, the CDR3 is TGCAGCGTTGAAGATCGCAGGGGCGGTGAAGCTTTCTTT.

CDR3 residues: CASSMGQPNEKLFF. CDR3 DNA: TGCGCCAGCAGTATGGGACAGCCTAATGAAAAACTGTTTTTT. This chain connects TRBV5-1 to TRBJ1-4, with 7 positions matching TRBD1. Per the germline V gene, CDR1 is SGHRS and CDR2 is YFSETQ. V lost 5 bases and J lost 3; bases outside the gene matches: 4. This CDR3 has 14 residues.

Turning to this clonotype: It may be a read error: a sequence one base away is much more abundant. This rearrangement joins TRBV5-1 to TRBJ2-1; the match to TRBD1 covers 12 bases. After removal of 2 bases from V and 8 bases from J, the junction contained 5 bases not matched to a gene. The V gene's germline CDR1 is SGHRS and CDR2 YFSETQ. This CDR3 has 15 residues. The CDR3 coding sequence is TGCGCCAGCAGCTTAACCGGGACAGGGGGCGATGAGCAGTTCTTC. Protein product: CASSLTGTGGDEQFF. The variable domain in full, completed from reference TRBV5-1 and TRBJ2-1, reads KAGVTQTPRYLIKTRGQQVTLSCSPISGHRSVSWYQQTPGQGLQFLFEYFSETQRNKGNFPGRFSGRQFSNSRSEMNVSTLELGDSALYLCASSLTGTGGDEQFFGPGTRLTVL.

This clonotype has only a few counts. V usage is TRBV12-3 or TRBV12-4 and J usage is TRBJ1-4; no clear D. The V and J ends lost 3 bases and 8 bases respectively, with 10 bases between them. This CDR3 has 13 residues. CDR3 loop: CASSFDGQEKLFF. The CDR3 bases are TGTGCCAGCAGTTTCGACGGCCAAGAAAAACTGTTTTTT.

The V gene is TRBV12-3 or TRBV12-4, the J gene TRBJ1-5; no reliable D call. V lost 6 bases and J lost 4, with 7 bases in between. The CDR3 runs to 12 residues. The CDR3 loop is CASSPYNQPQHF. In DNA, the CDR3 is TGTGCCAGCAGCCCCTATAATCAGCCCCAGCATTTT.

V gene TRBV12-3 or TRBV12-4 combines with J gene TRBJ1-2, with TRBD1 identical over 8 bases. After removal of 5 bases from V and 4 bases from J, the junction contained 24 bases not matched to a gene. This CDR3 is built from 20 residues. CDR3 DNA: TGTGCCAGCAGTCCCCGGGACAGGCAGCCTTCAGCCCTACGACGCTATGGCTACACCTTC. The encoded protein is CASSPRDRQPSALRRYGYTF.

This chain joins TRBV5-1 and TRBJ2-7; TRBD1 matches at 7 bases. This CDR3 has 13 amino acids. Trimming at V came to 4 bases and at J to 5 bases, leaving 6 bases not matched to a gene. Germline V CDR1 and CDR2: SGHRS, YFSETQ. For the CDR3, the DNA is TGCGCCAGCAGCAGATACCAGGGGGACGAGCAGTACTTC. It is translated as CASSRYQGDEQYF.

The sample holds many counts of this clonotype. The rearrangement links TRBV4-1 to TRBJ2-1; 9 bases are shared with TRBD1. The CDR3 extends over 15 amino acids. The germline CDR1 and CDR2 sequences are MGHRA and YSYEKL. Germline trimming cut 3 bases from V and 8 bases from J; bases unmatched to any gene: 8. The CDR3 nucleotides read TGCGCCAGCAGCCATCCGGGACAGGGTGTGGATGAGCAGTTCTTC. Protein: CASSHPGQGVDEQFF.

The chain carries TRBV14 and TRBJ1-1, with D possibly being TRBD1 (6 bases). This CDR3 spans 16 amino acids. Trimming removed 7 bases from V and 3 bases from J, with 21 bases in between. CDR1 SGHDN and CDR2 FVKESK come from the germline V gene. The CDR3 region has the DNA TGTGCCAGCAACTGGTACCGGGGGGCTTCAGACACTGAAGCTTTCTTT. Translated: CASNWYRGASDTEAFF.

This clonotype was counted only a few times. This sequence joins TRBV13 and TRBJ2-1; D possibly corresponds to TRBD1 (6 bases). Germline values: CDR1 PRHDT, CDR2 FYEKMQ (reference sequence). This CDR3 comprises 16 residues. Deletions cut 7 bases from V and 6 bases from J, with 22 bases between. The CDR3: CASNRRPDRLINEQFF. CDR3 DNA sequence: TGTGCCAGCAACAGGCGGCCCGACAGGTTAATCAATGAGCAGTTCTTC.

As regards this clonotype: This may arise from a read error, as a much more abundant clone is one base away. The chain links TRBV27 to TRBJ2-1, with D perhaps TRBD2 (6 bases). This CDR3 has 15 residues. The germline V gene encodes CDR1 MNHEY and CDR2 SMNVEV (reference sequence). The V and J ends lost 5 bases and 13 bases respectively, with 24 bases between them. Here the CDR3 reads CASSPRTLSGETQFF. CDR3 DNA: TGTGCCAGCAGTCCGAGGACCCTATCGGGGGAGACCCAGTTCTTC.

V and J are TRBV6-4 and TRBJ2-2, with unresolved D. Germline lookup yields CDR1 MRHNA and CDR2 SNTAGT. The CDR3 is made up of 15 amino acids. Trimming left V 8 bases short and J 6 bases short, with 19 bases between. The CDR3: CASQISAGEAGELFF. CDR3 nucleotides: TGTGCCAGCCAGATATCGGCTGGAGAGGCCGGGGAGCTGTTTTTT.

The V call is TRBV7-2, the J call TRBJ2-5; D gene uncertain. The germline V and J ends were trimmed by 2 bases and 4 bases, with 14 bases remaining between them. Germline-derived CDR1 and CDR2 are SGHTA and FQGNSA. The CDR3 has 15 residues. CDR3 residues: CASSLYWSWGETQYF. CDR3 nucleotides: TGTGCCAGCAGCTTATATTGGAGTTGGGGAGAGACCCAGTACTTC.

In this sample, this clonotype turned up a few times. The chain recombines TRBV7-8 with TRBJ1-4; 9 bases are a match to TRBD1. Trimming at V came to 5 bases and at J to 5 bases, leaving 9 bases not matched to a gene. This CDR3 spans 16 amino acids. Germline values: CDR1 SGHVS, CDR2 FQNEAQ. CDR3 DNA sequence: TGTGCCAGCAGCCGGTATGGGACAGGGCAGAATGAAAAACTGTTTTTT. This gives the protein CASSRYGTGQNEKLFF.

This clonotype was picked up many times. The V and J genes are TRBV20-1 and TRBJ2-1, with 12 bases fitting TRBD2. Germline V lookup: CDR1 DFQATT, CDR2 SNEGSKA (reference sequence). The CDR3 consists of 19 residues. With 0 bases clipped from V and 1 base from J, the junction kept 10 bases outside the gene matches. The CDR3 region has the DNA TGCAGTGCTAGAGATCGCCTAGCGGGAGGGCACAGGTCCTACAATGAGCAGTTCTTC. Its translation: CSARDRLAGGHRSYNEQFF.

The chain combines TRBV7-9 with TRBJ1-5, with D unclear. CDR3 length equals 14 residues. V gave up 4 bases and J gave up 3 bases, with 10 bases separating them. The V gene's germline CDR1 is SEHNR and CDR2 FQNEAQ (reference sequence). CDR3 sequence (DNA): TGTGCCAGCAGCTGCGGGCAGAACAATCAGCCCCAGCATTTT. Its protein is CASSCGQNNQPQHF.

This clonotype was seen only a few times. A much bigger clone sits one base away, suggesting this may be a read error. The chain joins TRBV5-1 to TRBJ2-1, with D unclear. Trimming took 1 base from V and 6 from J, leaving 14 bases between them. CDR3 size: 15 residues. CDR1 SGHRS and CDR2 YFSETQ come from the germline V gene. CDR3 in DNA: TGCGCCAGCAGCTTGTCTCCAGCGTGGTGCAATGAGCAGTTCTTC. It codes for CASSLSPAWCNEQFF.

This clonotype was observed a handful of times. This sequence joins TRBV7-9 and TRBJ1-2; no clear D. Germline CDR1 and CDR2: SEHNR and FQNEAQ (reference sequence). V lost 3 bases to trimming and J lost 8 bases, with 13 bases between them. The CDR3 runs 13 residues. Written as DNA, the CDR3 is TGTGCCAGCAGCTTGCAAGGTAGCTGGGGCTACACCTTC. Translation gives CASSLQGSWGYTF.

The chain joins TRBV13 to TRBJ2-3; 15 bases are a match to TRBD2. CDR1 PRHDT and CDR2 FYEKMQ come from the germline V gene (reference sequence). J gave up 2 bases and V 1 base, and 13 bases lay outside the gene matches. The CDR3 length is 21 residues. The CDR3 DNA is TGTGCCAGCAGCTTAGTCCCGGGACTAGCGGGAGGCCCATATAACACAGATACGCAGTATTTT. Its translation: CASSLVPGLAGGPYNTDTQYF.

This clonotype was found a few times. V and J are TRBV2 and TRBJ1-6, with 10 bases aligning to TRBD1. The V gene end was trimmed by 6 bases and the J gene end by 10 bases; junction bases not matched to a gene: 15. The V gene's germline CDR1 is SNHLY and CDR2 FYNNEI. The CDR3 extends over 17 amino acids. The DNA for the CDR3 is TGTGCCAGCAGAGGAACCGGGACAGGGGCTTTTTACTCACCCCTCCACTTT. Its protein is CASRGTGTGAFYSPLHF.

V and J are TRBV29-1 and TRBJ2-3; weak D call: TRBD2 (6 bases). This CDR3 spans 13 amino acids. CDR1 and CDR2 from the germline V gene are SQVTM and ANQGSEA. Trimming shortened V by 4 bases and J by 2 bases, and 10 bases separated the two germline ends. CDR3 sequence: CSVGTIDTDTQYF. The CDR3 nucleotides are TGCAGCGTTGGGACTATAGACACAGATACGCAGTATTTT.

This clonotype was counted at least ten times. The rearrangement links TRBV5-1 to TRBJ2-7, with D tentatively TRBD1 (5 bases). The germline V gene encodes CDR1 SGHRS and CDR2 YFSETQ. There are 12 residues in the CDR3. Trimming shortened V by 2 bases and J by 3 bases, and 6 bases separated the two germline ends. This chain's CDR3 is CASSFDSYEQYF. DNA for the CDR3: TGCGCCAGCAGCTTCGACAGCTACGAGCAGTACTTC. The full variable domain, completed using reference TRBV5-1 and TRBJ2-7, is KAGVTQTPRYLIKTRGQQVTLSCSPISGHRSVSWYQQTPGQGLQFLFEYFSETQRNKGNFPGRFSGRQFSNSRSEMNVSTLELGDSALYLCASSFDSYEQYFGPGTRLTVT.

The chain uses TRBV2 and TRBJ2-7; TRBD1 is a possible D gene (5 bases). This CDR3 is built from 13 residues. Germline V gene lookup returns CDR1 SNHLY and CDR2 FYNNEI. Trimming cost V 0 bases and J 11 bases, with 14 bases left between them. CDR3 nucleotide sequence: TGTGCCAGCAGTGAAGCAGGGGTTGGCAGAGAGTACTTC. It yields the protein CASSEAGVGREYF.

This clonotype was counted between two and nine times. The V gene is TRBV3-1, the J gene TRBJ2-7, with unresolved D. CDR3 length: 14 residues. V gave up 4 bases and J gave up 5 bases, with 15 bases separating them. Germline CDR1 reads LGHDT; CDR2 reads YNNKEL (reference sequence). The CDR3 reads CASSPWGSLDEQYF. CDR3 in DNA: TGTGCCAGCAGCCCCTGGGGATCCCTGGACGAGCAGTACTTC.

With regard to this clonotype: A much larger clone sits a single nucleotide away, making a read error possible. The gene calls are TRBV6-5 and TRBJ2-7, with 9 bases lining up with TRBD1. The V gene end was trimmed by 6 bases and the J gene end by 6 bases; junction bases not matched to a gene: 9. Germline assignment: CDR1 MNHEY and CDR2 SVGAGI. The CDR3 length is 14 residues. The CDR3 loop is CASRAGTGNCEQYF. The CDR3 nucleotides are TGTGCCAGCAGAGCCGGGACAGGGAACTGCGAGCAGTACTTC.

This clonotype was seen repeatedly, ten times or more. The CDR3 loop reads CASSPLAGGLYEQYF. The CDR3 nucleotides read TGTGCCAGCAGTCCGCTAGCGGGGGGGCTCTACGAGCAGTACTTC. The gene calls are TRBV28 and TRBJ2-7; 12 bases agree with TRBD2. Trimming removed 5 bases from V and 3 bases from J; junction bases left unmatched: 5. Germline CDR1 reads MDHEN; CDR2 reads SYDVKM. This CDR3 region has 15 residues.

This clonotype was seen many times. The chain uses TRBV20-1 and TRBJ1-2; perhaps TRBD1 as D (5 bases). The V end was cut by 0 bases, the J end by 3 bases, with 11 bases between. The CDR3 covers 14 residues. CDR1 is DFQATT, CDR2 SNEGSKA, per germline (reference sequence). The CDR3 loop reads CSARDMARDYGYTF. CDR3 coding DNA: TGCAGTGCTAGAGATATGGCCAGGGACTATGGCTACACCTTC.

This chain connects TRBV20-1 to TRBJ2-2; 15 positions agree with TRBD2. Germline-derived CDR1 and CDR2 are DFQATT and SNEGSKA (reference sequence). The CDR3 is 16 residues long. V gave up 3 bases and J gave up 4 bases; unmatched junction bases: 3. The CDR3 loop reads CSARKGLAGGTGELFF. CDR3 bases: TGCAGTGCTAGGAAGGGACTAGCGGGGGGCACCGGGGAGCTGTTTTTT.

The chain links TRBV29-1 to TRBJ1-3; D gene ambiguous. Trimming removed 3 bases at V and 7 bases at J, with 16 bases between. CDR1 is SQVTM, CDR2 ANQGSEA, per germline. The CDR3 spans 14 residues. The CDR3 nucleotides are TGCAGCGTTGAGGTCGGCCAGACGGGGAACACCATATATTTT. Encoded protein: CSVEVGQTGNTIYF.

A note on this clonotype: A read error is possible here, since a much larger clone lies one base away. The genes are TRBV7-2 and TRBJ2-1; D not resolved. The end of the DNA fits TRBJ2-7 better, so the J call may be wrong. The CDR3 is 13 residues long. Germline assignment: CDR1 SGHTA and CDR2 FQGNSA. This CDR3 is CASSFVAYNEQYF. The DNA for the CDR3 is TGTGCCAGCAGCTTTGTGGCTTACAATGAGCAGTACTTC.

On this clonotype itself: This may be a read error, as it is one base from a much larger clone. In DNA, the CDR3 is TGTGCCATCAGTGAAGGGCAGTTTCATGAGACCCAGTACTTC. Amino acids: CAISEGQFHETQYF. V is TRBV10-3 and J is TRBJ2-5; no reliable D call. The germline V gene encodes CDR1 ENHRY and CDR2 SYGVKD. Between the trimmed V and J ends, which lost 3 bases and 5 bases, there was a span of 13 bases. The CDR3 loop spans 14 amino acids.

J is TRBJ2-2 and V is TRBV18; D is unresolved. The CDR3 length is 16 residues. Germline assignment: CDR1 KGHSH and CDR2 LQKENI. Trimming left V 1 base short and J 1 base short, with 10 bases between. For the CDR3, the DNA is TGTGCCAGCTCACCACTTCAGAAGGGGAACACCGGGGAGCTGTTTTTT. This gives the protein CASSPLQKGNTGELFF.